This T cell receptor (beta chain) was documented in a study of T cell responses to AZD1222 COVID-19 vaccine. General study findings and limits: Scientists sampled the repertoires only once the peak T cell response had passed.

TCRdb's copy holds only in-frame clones and misses some; the assay was immunoSEQ multiplex PCR. Counted here are about 78,000 clones, about nine tenths occurring once; the ten biggest clones make up roughly 24%. Points on this clone: The antigen remains unidentified.

The receptor's source is an adult in good health. The starting material was peripheral blood, obtained on day 0 of AZD1222 vaccination.

CDR3 in amino acids: CASSPPETGGYGYTF. For the CDR3, the DNA is TGTGCCAGCTCACCACCGGAGACAGGCGGATATGGCTACACCTTC. The rearrangement links TRBV18 to TRBJ1-2, with D tentatively TRBD1 (6 bases). The ends were cut back, 0 bases at V and 5 bases at J, with 13 bases in the middle. CDR1 KGHSH and CDR2 LQKENI come from the germline V gene. The CDR3 covers 15 residues. The full variable domain, with the rest looked up from reference TRBV18 and TRBJ1-2, is NAGVMQNPRHLVRRRGQEARLRCSPMKGHSHVYWYRQLPEEGLKFMVYLQKENIIDESGMPKERFSAEFPKEGPSILRIQQVVRGDSAAYFCASSPPETGGYGYTFGSGTRLTVV.